A single sample gave rise to the 26 T cell receptor beta chains below, sequenced in a study of OX40 agonist ivuxolimab in advanced cancers. The library was built by means of the immunoSEQ multiplex PCR assay. Imported from immuneACCESS, the table was reduced by TCRdb to in-frame sequences with V and J called. These copies leave out some clones; in studies compared against another copy, an unresolved V gene accounts for under half, and the cause of the remainder is not known. This sample is represented by over 95,000 clones; 95% to 96% of them were singletons. Of the sample, roughly 2.1% is held by the ten largest clones. The specimen was CD4+ or CD8+ T cells sorted from blood, collected in a trial of the OX40 agonist ivuxolimab. The receptors were sampled from an adult with an advanced solid tumor such as melanoma, head and neck, liver or kidney cancer.

The V gene is TRBV6-5, the J gene TRBJ1-2, with 9 nucleotides matching TRBD1. The CDR3 extends over 16 amino acids. Unmatched junction bases numbered 9, after V lost 0 bases and J lost 7 bases. From germline, CDR1 is MNHEY and CDR2 SVGAGI. The CDR3 protein is CASSYSKKGTGFGYTF. The CDR3 nucleotides read TGTGCCAGCAGTTACTCGAAAAAGGGGACAGGGTTTGGCTACACCTTC.

V and J are TRBV6-1 and TRBJ1-1; no clear D. Trimming stripped 7 bases from V and 2 bases from J, with 8 bases between. This CDR3 comprises 12 residues. CDR1 is MNHNS and CDR2 is SASEGT in the germline V gene. CDR3 sequence reads: CASTGPNTEAFF. The CDR3 DNA reads as TGTGCCAGCACCGGGCCAAACACTGAAGCTTTCTTT.

The chain is built from TRBV5-6 and TRBJ2-5, with D unclear. The J call could be wrong; TRBJ2-7 is a better fit for the DNA end. Germline V gene sequence: CDR1 SGHDT, CDR2 YYEEEE. There are 14 residues in the CDR3. The CDR3 DNA reads as TGTGCCAGCAGCTTTATACTACGCTCCTACGAGCAGTACTTC. Residues: CASSFILRSYEQYF.

CDR3: CASSLKGRNTGELFF. The CDR3 nucleotides are TGCGCCAGCAGCTTAAAGGGTAGGAACACCGGGGAGCTGTTTTTT. V gene TRBV5-1 combines with J gene TRBJ2-2; the D is unclear. In germline, CDR1 is SGHRS, CDR2 YFSETQ. The CDR3 is made up of 15 amino acids. Trimming left V 2 bases short and J 1 base short, with 9 bases between.

The chain employs TRBV4-3 and TRBJ1-5, with D perhaps TRBD1 (6 bases). Germline V gene lookup returns CDR1 LGHNA and CDR2 YSLEER. This CDR3 is 15 amino acids long. The V and J ends lost 0 bases and 5 bases respectively, with 11 bases between them. CDR3 coding DNA: TGCGCCAGCAGCCAAGACAGGGGCTTTGATCAGCCCCAGCATTTT. This gives the protein CASSQDRGFDQPQHF.

V usage is TRBV9 and J usage is TRBJ1-1; TRBD1 is a possible D gene (6 bases). The CDR3 runs to 14 residues. Trimming pared 3 bases from V and 1 base from J, leaving 10 bases between. Germline loops: CDR1 SGDLS, CDR2 YYNGEE. The CDR3 is CASSEQGRNTEAFF. The CDR3 DNA is TGTGCCAGCAGCGAACAGGGCCGGAACACTGAAGCTTTCTTT.

V gene TRBV28 combines with J gene TRBJ1-1; D gene unclear. The CDR3 has 16 amino acids. Trimming removed 4 bases from V and 7 bases from J, with 22 bases in between. The germline V gene encodes CDR1 MDHEN and CDR2 SYDVKM. As DNA, the CDR3 is TGTGCCAGCAGTTCCGGTTATGAGGAGTTCCCTGTTGAAGCTTTCTTT. Protein: CASSSGYEEFPVEAFF.

This clone was counted a single time. V usage is TRBV27 and J usage is TRBJ2-7, with D possibly called TRBD1 or TRBD2 (5 bases each). The CDR3 is made up of 13 amino acids. The V end lost 3 bases, the J end lost 3 bases, and 9 bases lay between the germline ends. Germline V gives CDR1 MNHEY, CDR2 SMNVEV (reference sequence). CDR3 amino acids: CASSLAGSYEQYF. In DNA, the CDR3 is TGTGCCAGCAGTTTGGCAGGGAGCTACGAGCAGTACTTC.

This clone was seen once. The chain combines TRBV6-1 with TRBJ2-1; TRBD2 agrees at 8 bases. In germline, CDR1 is MNHNS, CDR2 SASEGT. The length of the CDR3 is 15 residues. The V segment lost 3 bases and the J segment 7 bases; nucleotides outside the gene matches: 8. The CDR3 DNA reads TGTGCCAGCAGTGATTTGGCGGGGGGAGATAATGAGCAGTTCTTC. Amino acids: CASSDLAGGDNEQFF.

The chain is built from TRBV19 and TRBJ2-7, with D uncertain. Trimming left V 0 bases short and J 5 bases short, with 11 bases between. Germline V gene sequence: CDR1 LNHDA, CDR2 SQIVND (reference sequence). This CDR3 is 14 amino acids long. CDR3 DNA sequence: TGTGCCAGTAGTATAGATCTCGAGGACCACGAGCAGTACTTC. This codes for CASSIDLEDHEQYF.

This clone was seen a single time. The genes are TRBV5-1 and TRBJ2-1, with TRBD2 matching 7 bases. The ends lost 10 bases at V and 5 bases at J; junction bases unmatched: 15. Germline V CDR1 and CDR2: SGHRS, YFSETQ. This CDR3 has 15 residues. CDR3 nucleotides: TGCGCCTCTGCCCCTGAGGAGCGGGGAAACAATGAGCAGTTCTTC. As protein: CASAPEERGNNEQFF. The whole variable domain, filled in from reference TRBV5-1 and TRBJ2-1, reads KAGVTQTPRYLIKTRGQQVTLSCSPISGHRSVSWYQQTPGQGLQFLFEYFSETQRNKGNFPGRFSGRQFSNSRSEMNVSTLELGDSALYLCASAPEERGNNEQFFGPGTRLTVL.

The chain is built from TRBV7-9 and TRBJ2-3; D unclear. V dropped 3 bases and J dropped 0 bases, with 7 bases sitting between them. The CDR3 is 14 residues long. Germline values: CDR1 SEHNR, CDR2 FQNEAQ (reference sequence). The CDR3 reads CASSFLPSTDTQYF. The CDR3 DNA follows: TGTGCCAGCAGCTTCCTCCCCAGCACAGATACGCAGTATTTT.

The V and J genes are TRBV6-1 and TRBJ1-1; D is ambiguous. The CDR3 contains 11 residues. The germline gives CDR1 MNHNS, CDR2 SASEGT. The V end was cut by 8 bases, the J end by 7 bases, with 11 bases between. The CDR3 here is CASYKTLEAFF. As DNA, the CDR3 is TGTGCCAGCTACAAGACACTTGAAGCTTTCTTT.

J is TRBJ1-1 and V is TRBV27, with 8 bases that match TRBD1. The CDR3 contains 14 residues. The V segment lost 6 bases and the J segment 4 bases; nucleotides outside the gene matches: 7. The germline V gene encodes CDR1 MNHEY and CDR2 SMNVEV (reference sequence). CDR3 in DNA: TGTGCCAGCAGCCAAGCTACAGGGGGCACTGAAGCTTTCTTT. This codes for CASSQATGGTEAFF.

The chain uses TRBV25-1 and TRBJ2-5; 9 bases agree with TRBD2. J gave up 4 bases and V 0 bases, and 3 bases lay outside the gene matches. The CDR3 totals 15 residues. Per the germline V gene, CDR1 is MGHDK and CDR2 is SYGVNS. CDR3 sequence reads: CASSEYPLAGETQYF. The CDR3 DNA reads TGTGCCAGCAGTGAATACCCACTAGCGGGAGAGACCCAGTACTTC. Combining the CDR3 with reference TRBV25-1 and TRBJ2-5 gives the whole variable domain EADIYQTPRYLVIGTGKKITLECSQTMGHDKMYWYQQDPGMELHLIHYSYGVNSTEKGDLSSESTVSRIRTEHFPLTLESARPSHTSQYLCASSEYPLAGETQYFGPGTRLLVL.

The genes are TRBV30 and TRBJ2-7; D gene ambiguous. The CDR3 sequence is 12 residues long. The germline gives CDR1 GTSNPN, CDR2 SVGIG (reference sequence). Trimming left V 0 bases short and J 4 bases short, with 7 bases between. The CDR3 protein is CAWSVAGYEQYF. The CDR3 DNA sequence: TGTGCCTGGAGTGTAGCTGGATACGAGCAGTACTTC.

The chain recombines TRBV15 with TRBJ2-1, with D possibly TRBD1 on 6 matching bases. The ends were cut back, 4 bases at V and 6 bases at J, with 13 bases in the middle. Germline CDR1 LNHNV, CDR2 YYDKDF (reference sequence). The CDR3 is 14 amino acids. The CDR3 reads CATSIGQRVNEQFF. The CDR3, as DNA: TGTGCCACCAGCATTGGACAGAGAGTCAATGAGCAGTTCTTC. Full variable domain (outside the CDR3, taken from reference TRBV15 and TRBJ2-1): DAMVIQNPRYQVTQFGKPVTLSCSQTLNHNVMYWYQQKSSQAPKLLFHYYDKDFNNEADTPDNFQSRRPNTSFCFLDIRSPGLGDTAMYLCATSIGQRVNEQFFGPGTRLTVL.

The chain carries TRBV5-1 and TRBJ2-3, with D hard to call. This CDR3 contains 15 residues. Looked up from germline, CDR1 is SGHRS and CDR2 is YFSETQ. V lost 0 bases to trimming and J lost 2 bases, with 10 bases between them. CDR3 sequence: CASSLEEALTDTQYF. CDR3 DNA sequence: TGCGCCAGCAGCTTGGAGGAAGCCCTCACAGATACGCAGTATTTT. The full variable domain, rest sourced from reference TRBV5-1 and TRBJ2-3, is KAGVTQTPRYLIKTRGQQVTLSCSPISGHRSVSWYQQTPGQGLQFLFEYFSETQRNKGNFPGRFSGRQFSNSRSEMNVSTLELGDSALYLCASSLEEALTDTQYFGPGTRLTVL.

The chain links TRBV5-1 to TRBJ2-7; 11 bases are a match to TRBD1. This CDR3 spans 15 amino acids. Germline CDR1 reads SGHRS; CDR2 reads YFSETQ. With 5 bases clipped from V and 4 bases from J, the junction kept 8 bases outside the gene matches. CDR3 DNA: TGCGCCAGCAGTCCAGGACAGGGGGCGTCTTACGAGCAGTACTTC. It yields the protein CASSPGQGASYEQYF.

Concerning this clone itself: The sample contains more than one DNA sequence encoding this CDR3. The rearrangement links TRBV7-9 to TRBJ2-7, with 7 nucleotides matching TRBD1. The ends lost 5 bases at V and 4 bases at J; junction bases unmatched: 5. CDR3 size: 13 residues. Germline loops: CDR1 SEHNR, CDR2 FQNEAQ (reference sequence). The CDR3: CASSPGTDYEQYF. The CDR3 DNA reads as TGTGCCAGCAGCCCAGGGACAGATTACGAGCAGTACTTC.

The chain links TRBV15 to TRBJ2-2; D ambiguous. The CDR3 loop spans 15 amino acids. The V and J ends lost 2 bases and 4 bases respectively, with 11 bases between them. Germline lookup yields CDR1 LNHNV and CDR2 YYDKDF (reference sequence). The DNA for the CDR3 is TGTGCCACCAGCAGACCCATAAATGGCACCGGGGAGCTGTTTTTT. Its translation is CATSRPINGTGELFF. Filled out from reference TRBV15 and TRBJ2-2, the complete variable domain reads DAMVIQNPRYQVTQFGKPVTLSCSQTLNHNVMYWYQQKSSQAPKLLFHYYDKDFNNEADTPDNFQSRRPNTSFCFLDIRSPGLGDTAMYLCATSRPINGTGELFFGEGSRLTVL.

The genes are TRBV19 and TRBJ1-2; 10 bases line up with TRBD1. The junction had 17 bases not matched to a gene; V was cut back by 7 bases and J by 6 bases. This CDR3 is 17 amino acids long. Per germline, CDR1 LNHDA and CDR2 SQIVND (reference sequence). The CDR3 region is CASTNPGGTGDIDGYTF. The CDR3 DNA reads as TGTGCCAGTACCAACCCGGGTGGGACAGGGGACATTGATGGCTACACCTTC.

This chain uses TRBV11-2 with TRBJ2-7, with 10 bases that match TRBD2. The CDR3 is 13 amino acids. Germline loops: CDR1 SGHAT, CDR2 FQNNGV. The CDR3 sequence is CATQAGGYAEQYF. In DNA form, the CDR3 reads TGTGCGACGCAAGCGGGAGGGTATGCGGAGCAGTACTTC.

The gene calls are TRBV29-1 and TRBJ2-3; the D gene is possibly TRBD1 (6 bases). Trimming shortened V by 1 base and J by 2 bases, and 13 bases separated the two germline ends. The germline V gene has CDR1 SQVTM and CDR2 ANQGSEA. The CDR3 loop spans 15 amino acids. The CDR3 DNA sequence: TGCAGCGTTGAAGCTTCAGGGGCCACCACAGATACGCAGTATTTT. Protein product: CSVEASGATTDTQYF.

The chain combines TRBV19 with TRBJ2-7; 7 nucleotides align to TRBD2. Germline assignment: CDR1 LNHDA and CDR2 SQIVND (reference sequence). This CDR3 has 15 amino acids. V shed 3 bases and J 3 bases; nucleotides not matched to a gene: 8. CDR3 sequence: CASSITGAGIYEQYF. In DNA form, the CDR3 reads TGTGCCAGTAGTATTACCGGAGCGGGGATCTACGAGCAGTACTTC.

This clone turned up a few times. The chain links TRBV28 to TRBJ2-7; possibly TRBD2 for D (5 bases). CDR1 MDHEN and CDR2 SYDVKM come from the germline V gene. Trimming took off 4 bases at V and 1 base at J, with 8 bases between the two ends. The CDR3 extends over 13 amino acids. CDR3 loop: CASSWSGSYEQYF. The CDR3 DNA reads as TGTGCCAGCAGTTGGTCGGGGTCCTACGAGCAGTACTTC.